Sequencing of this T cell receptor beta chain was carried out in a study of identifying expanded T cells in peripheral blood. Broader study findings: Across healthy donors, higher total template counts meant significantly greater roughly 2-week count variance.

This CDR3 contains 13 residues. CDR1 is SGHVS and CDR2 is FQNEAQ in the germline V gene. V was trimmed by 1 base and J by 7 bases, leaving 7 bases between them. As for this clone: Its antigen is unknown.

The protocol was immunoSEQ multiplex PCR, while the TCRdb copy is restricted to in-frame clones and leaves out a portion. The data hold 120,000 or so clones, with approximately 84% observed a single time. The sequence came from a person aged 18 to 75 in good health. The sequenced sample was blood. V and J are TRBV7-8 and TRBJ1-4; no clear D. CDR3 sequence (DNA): TGTGCCAGCAGCTTAGGGGCGTTTGAAAAACTGTTTTTT. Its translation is CASSLGAFEKLFF.